Listed below are T cell receptor beta chains from one sample, sequenced in a study of blood T cell repertoires in COVID-19. Some clones are missing from TCRdb's copy, which holds only in-frame ones; the method was immunoSEQ multiplex PCR. The sample lists 150,000 to 250,000 clones, roughly 77% occurring once. The specimen sequenced was peripheral blood. The source of these receptors is a woman aged 35 to 49 with COVID-19, enrolled during active disease. The CDR3 runs from the conserved cysteine through the conserved F or W. The order of the fields is J gene, V gene, D gene, clone size, CDR3 protein, CDR3 DNA. The D gene is left open where the match is weak. Clone size is given for some rows only: seen once, a few or many times, or a class if the clone is expanded.

J gene: TRBJ2-1; V gene: TRBV5-1; D gene: TRBD2; clone size: -; CDR3 protein: CASSLRLAGAVEQFF; CDR3 DNA: TGCGCCAGCAGCTTGCGACTAGCGGGAGCCGTTGAGCAGTTCTTC
J gene: TRBJ2-2; V gene: TRBV7-2; D gene: TRBD2; clone size: -; CDR3 protein: CASSFRGGARRTGELFF; CDR3 DNA: TGTGCCAGCAGCTTTCGCGGGGGGGCCCGGCGAACCGGGGAGCTGTTTTTT
J gene: TRBJ2-1; V gene: TRBV6-6; D gene: TRBD2; clone size: -; CDR3 protein: CASSSSGSPRTDEQFF; CDR3 DNA: TGTGCCAGCAGTTCCAGCGGGAGTCCTAGAACGGATGAGCAGTTCTTC
J gene: TRBJ1-1; V gene: TRBV18; D gene: -; clone size: -; CDR3 protein: CASSVQGGTEAFF; CDR3 DNA: TGTGCCAGCTCAGTACAGGGTGGCACTGAAGCTTTCTTT
J gene: TRBJ2-7; V gene: TRBV4-3; D gene: TRBD1; clone size: -; CDR3 protein: CASSRKTGAGDEQYF; CDR3 DNA: TGCGCCAGCAGCCGGAAGACAGGGGCCGGGGACGAGCAGTACTTC
J gene: TRBJ2-3; V gene: TRBV18; D gene: TRBD2; clone size: -; CDR3 protein: CASSPRTSGGKDTQYF; CDR3 DNA: TGTGCCAGCTCACCAAGGACTAGCGGGGGGAAAGATACGCAGTATTTT
J gene: TRBJ2-1; V gene: TRBV3-1/TRBV3-2; D gene: -; clone size: once; CDR3 protein: CASSQQGGSYNEQFF; CDR3 DNA: TGTGCCAGCAGCCAACAGGGGGGCTCCTACAATGAGCAGTTCTTC
J gene: TRBJ1-4; V gene: TRBV3-1/TRBV3-2; D gene: -; clone size: -; CDR3 protein: CASSLNRLNEKLFF; CDR3 DNA: TGTGCCAGCAGCCTAAACAGATTAAATGAAAAACTGTTTTTT
J gene: TRBJ2-1; V gene: TRBV7-2; D gene: -; clone size: -; CDR3 protein: CASSLVRGNSYNEQFF; CDR3 DNA: TGTGCCAGCAGCTTAGTTCGGGGGAACTCCTACAATGAGCAGTTCTTC
J gene: TRBJ2-7; V gene: TRBV4-1; D gene: -; clone size: few; CDR3 protein: CASSTPALGDEQYF; CDR3 DNA: TGCGCCAGCAGCACACCGGCCCTCGGGGACGAGCAGTACTTC
J gene: TRBJ2-1; V gene: TRBV13; D gene: TRBD2; clone size: once; CDR3 protein: CASSKLAGPYNEQFF; CDR3 DNA: TGTGCCAGCAGCAAACTAGCGGGGCCTTACAATGAGCAGTTCTTC
J gene: TRBJ1-1; V gene: TRBV2; D gene: TRBD1; clone size: -; CDR3 protein: CATTGTGTNTEAFF; CDR3 DNA: TGTGCCACAACCGGGACAGGGACGAACACTGAAGCTTTCTTT
J gene: TRBJ2-1; V gene: TRBV7-2; D gene: -; clone size: -; CDR3 protein: CASSSSYPVNNEQFF; CDR3 DNA: TGTGCCAGCAGCTCTTCATACCCGGTGAACAATGAGCAGTTCTTC
J gene: TRBJ1-5; V gene: TRBV2; D gene: -; clone size: -; CDR3 protein: CASSRDRGAGQPQHF; CDR3 DNA: TGTGCCAGCAGCCGAGACCGGGGGGCTGGGCAGCCCCAGCATTTT
J gene: TRBJ2-7; V gene: TRBV18; D gene: -; clone size: -; CDR3 protein: CASSPLYEGGYEQYF; CDR3 DNA: TGTGCCAGCTCACCACTCTACGAGGGTGGATACGAGCAGTACTTC
J gene: TRBJ2-5; V gene: TRBV30; D gene: -; clone size: -; CDR3 protein: CAWTSQRWETQYF; CDR3 DNA: TGTGCCTGGACTTCTCAGCGTTGGGAGACCCAGTACTTC
J gene: TRBJ2-5; V gene: TRBV9; D gene: TRBD2; clone size: -; CDR3 protein: CASSGAGGYQETQYF; CDR3 DNA: TGTGCCAGCAGCGGAGCGGGGGGGTACCAAGAGACCCAGTACTTC
J gene: TRBJ2-1; V gene: TRBV11-3; D gene: TRBD2; clone size: -; CDR3 protein: CASSLRADSGGVYEQFF; CDR3 DNA: TGTGCCAGCAGCTTAAGGGCGGATAGCGGGGGGGTCTATGAGCAGTTCTTC
J gene: TRBJ1-6; V gene: TRBV7-2; D gene: -; clone size: few; CDR3 protein: CASSLTGNNSPLHF; CDR3 DNA: TGTGCCAGCAGCTTAACAGGGAATAATTCACCCCTCCACTTT
J gene: TRBJ2-3; V gene: TRBV5-1; D gene: -; clone size: -; CDR3 protein: CASSLGEVTDTQYF; CDR3 DNA: TGCGCCAGCAGCTTGGGGGAGGTCACAGATACGCAGTATTTT
J gene: TRBJ2-7; V gene: TRBV5-1; D gene: TRBD1; clone size: -; CDR3 protein: CASSDRGLGEQYF; CDR3 DNA: TGCGCCAGCAGCGACAGGGGGCTGGGCGAGCAGTACTTC
J gene: TRBJ2-6; V gene: TRBV5-1; D gene: -; clone size: many; CDR3 protein: CASSLGSPLLGPGANVLTF; CDR3 DNA: TGCGCCAGCAGCTTGGGTTCCCCGCTACTAGGGCCAGGGGCCAACGTCCTGACTTTC
J gene: TRBJ1-1; V gene: TRBV27; D gene: -; clone size: -; CDR3 protein: CASGKGDVEAFF; CDR3 DNA: TGTGCCAGCGGGAAGGGGGATGTGGAAGCTTTCTTT
J gene: TRBJ1-1; V gene: TRBV6-2/TRBV6-3; D gene: -; clone size: -; CDR3 protein: CASTPSRGTYAFF; CDR3 DNA: TGTGCCAGCACCCCAAGCAGGGGCACCTACGCTTTCTTT
J gene: TRBJ2-5; V gene: TRBV15; D gene: -; clone size: -; CDR3 protein: CATSRSRGPEETQYF; CDR3 DNA: TGTGCCACCAGCAGATCGCGGGGGCCCGAAGAGACCCAGTACTTC
J gene: TRBJ1-2; V gene: TRBV29-1; D gene: -; clone size: -; CDR3 protein: CSARGSHGYTF; CDR3 DNA: TGCAGCGCACGAGGGTCTCACGGCTACACCTTC
J gene: TRBJ1-4; V gene: TRBV5-1; D gene: TRBD1; clone size: medium-sized; CDR3 protein: CASSPLGQPIEKLFF; CDR3 DNA: TGCGCCAGCAGCCCCCTGGGACAGCCCATTGAAAAACTGTTTTTT
J gene: TRBJ1-2; V gene: TRBV19; D gene: TRBD1; clone size: -; CDR3 protein: CASSPRDRANYGYTF; CDR3 DNA: TGTGCCAGTAGTCCCCGGGACAGGGCTAACTATGGCTACACCTTC
J gene: TRBJ2-7; V gene: TRBV10-3; D gene: -; clone size: -; CDR3 protein: CAISESRDNEQYF; CDR3 DNA: TGTGCCATCAGTGAGTCAAGGGACAACGAGCAGTACTTC
J gene: TRBJ2-2; V gene: TRBV11-3; D gene: -; clone size: -; CDR3 protein: CASSPQGTHNTGELFF; CDR3 DNA: TGTGCCAGCAGCCCCCAGGGGACGCATAACACCGGGGAGCTGTTTTTT
J gene: TRBJ2-1; V gene: TRBV5-1; D gene: -; clone size: few; CDR3 protein: CASSLVAGAVSNEQFF; CDR3 DNA: TGCGCCAGCAGCTTGGTTGCGGGGGCCGTGTCGAATGAGCAGTTCTTC
J gene: TRBJ2-7; V gene: TRBV19; D gene: TRBD1; clone size: -; CDR3 protein: CASSTGGGQGHEQYF; CDR3 DNA: TGTGCCAGTAGTACAGGAGGGGGACAGGGGCACGAGCAGTACTTC
J gene: TRBJ2-3; V gene: TRBV19; D gene: TRBD1; clone size: -; CDR3 protein: CASSISQGASTDTQYF; CDR3 DNA: TGTGCCAGTAGTATTAGTCAGGGGGCATCGACAGATACGCAGTATTTT
J gene: TRBJ1-2; V gene: TRBV5-6; D gene: -; clone size: -; CDR3 protein: CASSRLQVANYGYTF; CDR3 DNA: TGTGCCAGCAGCCGGCTTCAGGTGGCTAACTATGGCTACACCTTC
J gene: TRBJ1-2; V gene: TRBV6-1; D gene: -; clone size: -; CDR3 protein: CASSEGRGIYGYTF; CDR3 DNA: TGTGCCAGCAGTGAAGGTCGAGGGATCTATGGCTACACCTTC
J gene: TRBJ1-1; V gene: TRBV20-1; D gene: -; clone size: -; CDR3 protein: CSASAVNTEAFF; CDR3 DNA: TGCAGTGCTAGTGCGGTGAACACTGAAGCTTTCTTT
J gene: TRBJ1-2; V gene: TRBV13; D gene: -; clone size: -; CDR3 protein: CASSGEQGVYGYTF; CDR3 DNA: TGTGCCAGCAGCGGGGAACAGGGCGTCTATGGCTACACCTTC
J gene: TRBJ1-2; V gene: TRBV14; D gene: -; clone size: -; CDR3 protein: CASSLISAGYGYTF; CDR3 DNA: TGTGCCAGCAGCCTAATTTCGGCAGGGTATGGCTACACCTTC
J gene: TRBJ2-1; V gene: TRBV9; D gene: TRBD2; clone size: -; CDR3 protein: CASSTRLAGGQGNEQFF; CDR3 DNA: TGTGCCAGCAGCACGCGACTAGCGGGGGGGCAGGGGAATGAGCAGTTCTTC
J gene: TRBJ2-7; V gene: TRBV9; D gene: -; clone size: few; CDR3 protein: CASSRAGNEQYF; CDR3 DNA: TGTGCCAGCAGCCGGGCGGGCAACGAGCAGTACTTC
J gene: TRBJ1-1; V gene: TRBV4-1; D gene: -; clone size: -; CDR3 protein: CASSQGLPSPEAFF; CDR3 DNA: TGCGCCAGCAGCCAGGGACTACCAAGTCCTGAAGCTTTCTTT
J gene: TRBJ2-4; V gene: TRBV19; D gene: -; clone size: -; CDR3 protein: CASSQDRAKNIQYF; CDR3 DNA: TGTGCCAGTAGCCAGGACAGAGCCAAAAACATTCAGTACTTC
J gene: TRBJ1-3; V gene: TRBV6-1; D gene: -; clone size: -; CDR3 protein: CASSEATGSGNTIYF; CDR3 DNA: TGTGCCAGCAGTGAAGCGACGGGCTCTGGAAACACCATATATTTT
J gene: TRBJ2-1; V gene: TRBV5-8; D gene: TRBD2; clone size: -; CDR3 protein: CASEGLAPYNEQFF; CDR3 DNA: TGTGCCAGCGAGGGACTAGCGCCTTACAATGAGCAGTTCTTC
J gene: TRBJ1-4; V gene: TRBV4-1; D gene: -; clone size: -; CDR3 protein: CASSQGGGPREKLFF; CDR3 DNA: TGCGCCAGCAGCCAAGGGGGGGGGCCTCGCGAAAAACTGTTTTTT
J gene: TRBJ2-1; V gene: TRBV19; D gene: TRBD1; clone size: -; CDR3 protein: CASGRQGNHNEQFF; CDR3 DNA: TGTGCCAGTGGCCGACAGGGGAACCACAATGAGCAGTTCTTC
J gene: TRBJ1-2; V gene: TRBV9; D gene: -; clone size: -; CDR3 protein: CASSFYVGGGYTF; CDR3 DNA: TGTGCCAGCAGCTTCTACGTAGGAGGCGGCTACACCTTC